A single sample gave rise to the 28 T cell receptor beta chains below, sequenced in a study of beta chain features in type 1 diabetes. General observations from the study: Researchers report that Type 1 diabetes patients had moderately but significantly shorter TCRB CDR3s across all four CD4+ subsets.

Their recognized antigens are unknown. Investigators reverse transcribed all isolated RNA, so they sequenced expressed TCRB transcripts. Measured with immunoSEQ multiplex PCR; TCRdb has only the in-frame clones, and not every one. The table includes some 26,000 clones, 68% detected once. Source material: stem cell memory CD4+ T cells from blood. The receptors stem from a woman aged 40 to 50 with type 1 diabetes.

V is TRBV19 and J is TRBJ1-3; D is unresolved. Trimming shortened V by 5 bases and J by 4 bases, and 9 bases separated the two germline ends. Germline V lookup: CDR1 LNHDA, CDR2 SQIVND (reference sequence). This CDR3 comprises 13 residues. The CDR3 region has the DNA TGTGCCAGTAGTCTCGACTGGGGAAACACCATATATTTT. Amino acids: CASSLDWGNTIYF.

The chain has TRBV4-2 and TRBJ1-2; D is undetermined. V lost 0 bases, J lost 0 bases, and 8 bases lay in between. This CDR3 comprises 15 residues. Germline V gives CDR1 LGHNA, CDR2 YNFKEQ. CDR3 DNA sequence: TGTGCCAGCAGCCAAGACTTGGCAGCTAACTATGGCTACACCTTC. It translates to CASSQDLAANYGYTF.

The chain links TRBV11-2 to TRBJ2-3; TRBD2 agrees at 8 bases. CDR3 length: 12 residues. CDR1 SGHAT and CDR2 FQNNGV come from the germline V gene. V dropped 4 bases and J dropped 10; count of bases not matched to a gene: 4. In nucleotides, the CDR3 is TGTGCCAGCAGCTCAGAAGCGGGAGCGCAGTATTTT. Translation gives CASSSEAGAQYF.

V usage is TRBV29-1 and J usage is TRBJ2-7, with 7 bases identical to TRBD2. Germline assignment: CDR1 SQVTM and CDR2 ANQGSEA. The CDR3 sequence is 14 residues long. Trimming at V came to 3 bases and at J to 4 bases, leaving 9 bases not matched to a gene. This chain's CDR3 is CSVELWTSPYEQYF. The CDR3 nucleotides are TGCAGCGTTGAGCTCTGGACTAGTCCGTACGAGCAGTACTTC.

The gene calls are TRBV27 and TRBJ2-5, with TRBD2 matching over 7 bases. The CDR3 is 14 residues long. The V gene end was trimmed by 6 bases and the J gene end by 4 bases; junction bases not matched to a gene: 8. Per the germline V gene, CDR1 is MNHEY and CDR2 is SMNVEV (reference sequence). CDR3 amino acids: CASSSNSGIETQYF. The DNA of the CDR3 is TGTGCCAGCAGCTCAAACAGCGGGATAGAGACCCAGTACTTC.

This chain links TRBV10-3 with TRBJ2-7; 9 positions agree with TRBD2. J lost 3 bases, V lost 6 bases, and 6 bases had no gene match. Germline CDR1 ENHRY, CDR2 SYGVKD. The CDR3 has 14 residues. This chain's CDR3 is CAISPAGGNYEQYF. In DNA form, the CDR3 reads TGTGCCATCAGCCCAGCGGGAGGAAACTACGAGCAGTACTTC.

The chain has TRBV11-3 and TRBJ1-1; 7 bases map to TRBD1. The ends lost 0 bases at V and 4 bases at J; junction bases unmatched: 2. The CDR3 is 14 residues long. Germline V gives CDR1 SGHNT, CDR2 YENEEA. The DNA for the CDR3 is TGTGCCAGCAGCTTAGACCCAGGGGGCACTGAAGCTTTCTTT. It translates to CASSLDPGGTEAFF.

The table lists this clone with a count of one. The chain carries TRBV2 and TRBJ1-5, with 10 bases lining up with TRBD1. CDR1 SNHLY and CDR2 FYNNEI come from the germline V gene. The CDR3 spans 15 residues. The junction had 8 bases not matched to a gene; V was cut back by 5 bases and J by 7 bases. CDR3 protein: CASSKGQGTWQPQHF. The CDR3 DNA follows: TGTGCCAGCAGTAAGGGACAGGGGACGTGGCAGCCCCAGCATTTT.

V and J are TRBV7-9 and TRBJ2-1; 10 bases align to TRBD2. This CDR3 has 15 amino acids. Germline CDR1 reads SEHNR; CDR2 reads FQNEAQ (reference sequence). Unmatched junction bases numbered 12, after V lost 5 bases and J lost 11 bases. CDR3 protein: CASSPRTSGFIQQFF. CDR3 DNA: TGTGCCAGCAGCCCCCGGACTAGCGGCTTCATCCAGCAGTTCTTC.

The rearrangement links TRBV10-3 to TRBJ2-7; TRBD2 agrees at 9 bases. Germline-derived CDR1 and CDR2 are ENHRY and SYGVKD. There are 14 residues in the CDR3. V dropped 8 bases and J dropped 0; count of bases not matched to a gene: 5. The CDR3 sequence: CAIRASGTSYEQYF. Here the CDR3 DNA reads TGTGCCATCCGCGCTAGCGGGACCTCCTACGAGCAGTACTTC.

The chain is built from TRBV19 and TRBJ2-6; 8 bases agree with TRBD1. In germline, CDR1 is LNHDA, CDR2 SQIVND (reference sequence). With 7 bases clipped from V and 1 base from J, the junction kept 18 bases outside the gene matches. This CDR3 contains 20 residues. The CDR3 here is CASKQTGQASTSSGANVLTF. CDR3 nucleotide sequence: TGTGCCAGTAAGCAGACGGGACAGGCTTCGACCTCATCTGGGGCCAACGTCCTGACTTTC.

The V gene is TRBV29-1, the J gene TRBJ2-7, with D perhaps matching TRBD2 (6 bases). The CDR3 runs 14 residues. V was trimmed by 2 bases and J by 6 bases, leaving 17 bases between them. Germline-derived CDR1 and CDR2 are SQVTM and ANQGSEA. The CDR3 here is CSVELGLTPGEQYF. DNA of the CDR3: TGCAGCGTTGAATTGGGACTTACCCCCGGCGAGCAGTACTTC.

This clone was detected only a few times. In DNA, the CDR3 is TGTGCCAGCTCTCGCTCGAGGGATGAGCAGTTCTTC. Translation gives CASSRSRDEQFF. The rearrangement uses TRBV18 and TRBJ2-1, with a weak D call TRBD2 (5 bases). This CDR3 spans 12 amino acids. Germline V lookup: CDR1 KGHSH, CDR2 LQKENI. Trimming removed 6 bases at V and 8 bases at J, with 11 bases between.

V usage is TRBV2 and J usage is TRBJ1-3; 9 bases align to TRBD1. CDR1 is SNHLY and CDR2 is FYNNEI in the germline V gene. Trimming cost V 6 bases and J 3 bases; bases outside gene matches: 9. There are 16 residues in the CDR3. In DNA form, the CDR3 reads TGTGCCAGCAGGGGCCCGGGACAGGGTGTTGGAAACACCATATATTTT. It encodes CASRGPGQGVGNTIYF.

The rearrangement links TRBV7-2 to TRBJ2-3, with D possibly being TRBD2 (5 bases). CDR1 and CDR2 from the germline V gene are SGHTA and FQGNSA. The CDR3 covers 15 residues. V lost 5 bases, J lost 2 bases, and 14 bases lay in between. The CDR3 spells CASSRGMGITDTQYF. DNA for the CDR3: TGTGCCAGCAGCCGAGGGATGGGGATCACAGATACGCAGTATTTT.

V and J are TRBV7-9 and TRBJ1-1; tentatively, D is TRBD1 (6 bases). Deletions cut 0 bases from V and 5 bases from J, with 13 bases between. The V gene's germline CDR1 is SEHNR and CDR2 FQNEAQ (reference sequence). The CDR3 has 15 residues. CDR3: CASSLAQGMATEAFF. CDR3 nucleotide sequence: TGTGCCAGCAGCTTAGCTCAGGGGATGGCTACTGAAGCTTTCTTT.

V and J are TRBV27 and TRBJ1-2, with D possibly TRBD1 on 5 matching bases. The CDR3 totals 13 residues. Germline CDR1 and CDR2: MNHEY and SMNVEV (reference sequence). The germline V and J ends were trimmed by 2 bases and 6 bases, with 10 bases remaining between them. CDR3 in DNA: TGTGCCAGCAGTTTAGCGGGGCAGGATGGCTACACCTTC. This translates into CASSLAGQDGYTF.

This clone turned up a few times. CDR3 nucleotides: TGTGCCAGCTCACCCCTCAGCAGGCCAGCCTACGAGCAGTACTTC. Encoded protein: CASSPLSRPAYEQYF. The chain is built from TRBV18 and TRBJ2-7; no clear D gene. There are 15 residues in the CDR3. Germline values: CDR1 KGHSH, CDR2 LQKENI. V lost 3 bases and J 2 bases, leaving 14 bases between the germline ends.

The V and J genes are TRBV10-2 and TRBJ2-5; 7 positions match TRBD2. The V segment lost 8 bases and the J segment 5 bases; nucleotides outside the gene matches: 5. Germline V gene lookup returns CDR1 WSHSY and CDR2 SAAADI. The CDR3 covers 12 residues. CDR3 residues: CASGPGGETQYF. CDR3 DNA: TGCGCCAGCGGGCCGGGAGGCGAGACCCAGTACTTC.

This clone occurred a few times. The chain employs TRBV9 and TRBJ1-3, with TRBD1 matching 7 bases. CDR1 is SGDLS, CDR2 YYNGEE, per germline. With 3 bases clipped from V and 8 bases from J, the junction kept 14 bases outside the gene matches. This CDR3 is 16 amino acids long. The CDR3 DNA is TGTGCCAGCAGCGCGGGGGACAGATCGCTTGGGGACACCATATATTTT. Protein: CASSAGDRSLGDTIYF.

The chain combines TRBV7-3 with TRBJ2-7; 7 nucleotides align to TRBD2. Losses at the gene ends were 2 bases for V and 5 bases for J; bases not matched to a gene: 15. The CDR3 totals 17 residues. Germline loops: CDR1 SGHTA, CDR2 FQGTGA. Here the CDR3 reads CASSLGPASGLKNEQYF. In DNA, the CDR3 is TGTGCCAGCAGCTTAGGTCCGGCTAGCGGCCTCAAGAACGAGCAGTACTTC.

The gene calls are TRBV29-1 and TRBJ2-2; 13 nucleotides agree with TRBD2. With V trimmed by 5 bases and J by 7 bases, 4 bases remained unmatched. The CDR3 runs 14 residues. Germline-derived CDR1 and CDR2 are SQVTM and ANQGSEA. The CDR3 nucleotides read TGCAGCGTTCGGACTAGCGGGAGCGGCGGGGAGCTGTTTTTT. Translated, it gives CSVRTSGSGGELFF.

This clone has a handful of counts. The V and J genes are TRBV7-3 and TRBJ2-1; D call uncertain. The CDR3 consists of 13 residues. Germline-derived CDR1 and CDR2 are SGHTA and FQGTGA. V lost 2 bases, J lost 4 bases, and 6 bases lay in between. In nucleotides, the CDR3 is TGTGCCAGCAGCTTAGACTCATACAATGAGCAGTTCTTC. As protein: CASSLDSYNEQFF.

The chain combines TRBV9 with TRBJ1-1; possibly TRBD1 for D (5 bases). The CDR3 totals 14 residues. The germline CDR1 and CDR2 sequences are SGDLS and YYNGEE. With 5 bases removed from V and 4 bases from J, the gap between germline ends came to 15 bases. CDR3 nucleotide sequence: TGTGCCAGCAGTCGGATCGGGGGGGGCACTGAAGCTTTCTTT. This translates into CASSRIGGGTEAFF.

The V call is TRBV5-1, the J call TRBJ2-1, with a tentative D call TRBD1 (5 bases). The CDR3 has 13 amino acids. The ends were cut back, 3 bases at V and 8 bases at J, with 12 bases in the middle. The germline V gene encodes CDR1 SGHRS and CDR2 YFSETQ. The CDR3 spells CASSSNQGYEQFF. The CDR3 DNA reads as TGCGCCAGCAGCTCGAACCAGGGCTATGAGCAGTTCTTC.

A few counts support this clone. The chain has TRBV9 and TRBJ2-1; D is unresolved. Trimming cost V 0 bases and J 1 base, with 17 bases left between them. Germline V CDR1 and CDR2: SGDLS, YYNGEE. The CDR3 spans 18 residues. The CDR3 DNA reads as TGTGCCAGCAGCGTAGGGGTGCGGTCAGCTGGATCCTACAATGAGCAGTTCTTC. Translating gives CASSVGVRSAGSYNEQFF.

Here the CDR3 reads CSVVMQGFNYGYTF. The CDR3 DNA reads TGCAGCGTTGTGATGCAGGGGTTTAACTATGGCTACACCTTC. The J gene is TRBJ1-2, the V gene TRBV29-1, with D tentatively TRBD1 (6 bases). This CDR3 contains 14 residues. Germline CDR1 SQVTM, CDR2 ANQGSEA. Trimming cost V 4 bases and J 1 base, with 13 bases left between them.

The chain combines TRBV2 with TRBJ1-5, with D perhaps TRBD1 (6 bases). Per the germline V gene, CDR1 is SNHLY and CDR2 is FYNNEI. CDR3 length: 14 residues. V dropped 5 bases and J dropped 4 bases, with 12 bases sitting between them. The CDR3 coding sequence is TGTGCCAGCAGTCCGGACAGAGCTAATCAGCCCCAGCATTTT. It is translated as CASSPDRANQPQHF.